Below, one TCR beta chain is given with its context. The record originates from a study of blood T cell repertoires in COVID-19. Germline trimming cut 8 bases from V and 1 base from J; bases unmatched to any gene: 4. Germline CDR1 is LNHDA and CDR2 is SQIVND (reference sequence). The CDR3 has 14 amino acids. Libraries were prepared by immunoSEQ multiplex PCR; TCRdb keeps only in-frame clonotypes and omits some of them. Of hundreds of thousands of clones in the sample, 83% are singletons; the top ten hold approximately 4%. J is TRBJ1-5 and V is TRBV19; 8 nucleotides agree with TRBD1. The sequencing sample was made of PBMCs or T cells enriched from blood (not recorded which). This sequence was found in a middle-aged woman who had been exposed to COVID-19. The CDR3 reads CASYDRGSNQPQHF. In nucleotides, the CDR3 is TGTGCCAGTTACGACAGGGGCAGCAATCAGCCCCAGCATTTT.